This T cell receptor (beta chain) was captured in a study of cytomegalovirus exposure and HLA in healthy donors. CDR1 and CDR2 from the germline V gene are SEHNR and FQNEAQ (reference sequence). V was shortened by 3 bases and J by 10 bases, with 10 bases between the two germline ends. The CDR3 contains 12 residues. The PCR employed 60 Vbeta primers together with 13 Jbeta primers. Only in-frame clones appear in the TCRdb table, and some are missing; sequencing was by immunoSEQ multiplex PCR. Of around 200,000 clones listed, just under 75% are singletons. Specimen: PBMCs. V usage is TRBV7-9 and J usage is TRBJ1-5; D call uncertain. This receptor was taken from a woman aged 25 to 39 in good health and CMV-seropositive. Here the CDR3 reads CASSLSGGPQHF. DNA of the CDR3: TGTGCCAGCAGCTTGTCCGGTGGTCCCCAGCATTTT.